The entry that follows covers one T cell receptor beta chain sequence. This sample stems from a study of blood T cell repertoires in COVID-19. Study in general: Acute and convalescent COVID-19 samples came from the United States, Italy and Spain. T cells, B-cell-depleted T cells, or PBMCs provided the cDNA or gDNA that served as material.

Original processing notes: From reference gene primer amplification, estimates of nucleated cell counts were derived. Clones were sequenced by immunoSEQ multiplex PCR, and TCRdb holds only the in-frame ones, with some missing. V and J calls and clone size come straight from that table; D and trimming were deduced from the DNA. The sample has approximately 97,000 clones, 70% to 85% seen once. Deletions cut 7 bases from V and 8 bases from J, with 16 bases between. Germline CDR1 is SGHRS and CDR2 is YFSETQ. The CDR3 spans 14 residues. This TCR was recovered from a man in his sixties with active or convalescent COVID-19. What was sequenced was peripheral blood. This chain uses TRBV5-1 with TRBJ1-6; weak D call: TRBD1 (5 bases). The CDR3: CASATGFGDSPLHF. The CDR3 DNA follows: TGCGCCAGCGCAACAGGTTTTGGTGATTCACCCCTCCACTTT.